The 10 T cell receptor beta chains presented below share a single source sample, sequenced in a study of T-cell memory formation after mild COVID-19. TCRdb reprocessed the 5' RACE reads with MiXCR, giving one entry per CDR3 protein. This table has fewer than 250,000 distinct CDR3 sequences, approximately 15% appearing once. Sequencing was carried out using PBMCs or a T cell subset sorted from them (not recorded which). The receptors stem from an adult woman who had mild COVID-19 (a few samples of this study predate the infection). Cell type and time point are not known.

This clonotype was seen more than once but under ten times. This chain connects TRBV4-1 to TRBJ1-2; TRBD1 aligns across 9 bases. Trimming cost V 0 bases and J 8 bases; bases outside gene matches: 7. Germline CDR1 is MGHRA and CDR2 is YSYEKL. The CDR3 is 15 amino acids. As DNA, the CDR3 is TGCGCCAGCAGCCAAGAAGGGACAGGGATCTTGGGCTACACCTTC. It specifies CASSQEGTGILGYTF.

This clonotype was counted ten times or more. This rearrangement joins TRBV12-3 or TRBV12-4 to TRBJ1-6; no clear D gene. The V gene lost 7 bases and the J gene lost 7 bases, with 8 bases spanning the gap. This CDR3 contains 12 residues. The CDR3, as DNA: TGTGCCAGCAATATCCAAAATTCACCCCTCCACTTT. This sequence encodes CASNIQNSPLHF.

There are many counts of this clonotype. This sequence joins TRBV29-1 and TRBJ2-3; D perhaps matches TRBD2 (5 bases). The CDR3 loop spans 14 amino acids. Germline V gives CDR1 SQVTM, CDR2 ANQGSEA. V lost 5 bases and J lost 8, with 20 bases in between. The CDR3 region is CSVREGLGTSTQYF. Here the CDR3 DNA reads TGCAGCGTTCGGGAAGGCCTTGGTACTAGTACGCAGTATTTT.

The CDR3 loop reads CASTLRGKVTSGANVLTF. The DNA for the CDR3 is TGTGCCAGTACCCTGAGAGGGAAAGTGACCTCTGGGGCCAACGTCCTGACTTTC. The J gene is TRBJ2-6, the V gene TRBV19; weak D call: TRBD2 (5 bases). The CDR3 runs to 18 residues. Germline V lookup: CDR1 LNHDA, CDR2 SQIVND (reference sequence). V lost 7 bases, J lost 0 bases, and 19 bases lay in between.

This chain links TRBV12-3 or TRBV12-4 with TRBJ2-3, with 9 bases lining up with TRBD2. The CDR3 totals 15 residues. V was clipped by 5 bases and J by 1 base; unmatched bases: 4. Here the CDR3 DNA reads TGTGCCAGCAGTCCATGGACTAGCGGCACAGATACGCAGTATTTT. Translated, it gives CASSPWTSGTDTQYF.

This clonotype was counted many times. The CDR3 coding sequence is TGTGCCACCAGTGACCGGGGCGGGGGGAGCTCCTACAATGAGCAGTTCTTC. Translating it yields CATSDRGGGSSYNEQFF. The rearrangement links TRBV24-1 to TRBJ2-1, with 8 nucleotides matching TRBD2. This CDR3 has 17 amino acids. The V gene end was trimmed by 4 bases and the J gene end by 0 bases; junction bases not matched to a gene: 7. The germline V gene encodes CDR1 KGHDR and CDR2 SFDVKD.

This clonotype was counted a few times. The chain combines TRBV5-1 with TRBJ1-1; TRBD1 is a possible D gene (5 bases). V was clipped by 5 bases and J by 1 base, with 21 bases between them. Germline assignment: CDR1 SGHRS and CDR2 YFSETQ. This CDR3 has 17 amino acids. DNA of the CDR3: TGCGCCAGCAGAAACCCTTCTTTCCAGGGCCCGAACACTGAAGCTTTCTTT. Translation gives CASRNPSFQGPNTEAFF.

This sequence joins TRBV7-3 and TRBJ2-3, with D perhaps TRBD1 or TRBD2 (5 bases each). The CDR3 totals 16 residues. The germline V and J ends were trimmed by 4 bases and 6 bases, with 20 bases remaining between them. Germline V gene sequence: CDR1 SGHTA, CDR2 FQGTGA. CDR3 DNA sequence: TGTGCCAGCAGCTCCCCCAGAGGGGAATCCCCTGATACGCAGTATTTT. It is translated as CASSSPRGESPDTQYF.

CDR3 amino acids: CSVVAETQYF. As DNA, the CDR3 is TGCAGCGTTGTTGCAGAGACCCAGTACTTC. The chain has TRBV29-1 and TRBJ2-5, with D unresolved. Germline lookup yields CDR1 SQVTM and CDR2 ANQGSEA. The CDR3 totals 10 residues. Trimming cost V 4 bases and J 4 bases, with 4 bases left between them.

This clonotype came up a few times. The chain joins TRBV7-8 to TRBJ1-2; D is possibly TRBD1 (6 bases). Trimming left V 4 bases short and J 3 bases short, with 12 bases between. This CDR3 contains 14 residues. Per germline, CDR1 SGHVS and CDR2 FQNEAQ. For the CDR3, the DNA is TGTGCCAGCAGCTCTCAGGGGAACTACTATGGCTACACCTTC. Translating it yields CASSSQGNYYGYTF.